The rows below give T cell receptor beta chains drawn from one sample of a study of shared clonotypes between healthy human individuals. TCRdb's table, derived via immunoSEQ multiplex PCR, lists solely in-frame clones and lacks some. This sample has roughly 450,000 clones, with around 79% found just once. Sequencing was carried out using PBMCs. The receptors come from a woman between 35 and 50 years old in good health. Some clones in this sample may be carry-over from other donors' samples. The conserved cysteine and the conserved F or W are not part of the CDR3 here.

v_gene	j_gene	CDR3aa
TRBV19	TRBJ2-6	ASSLWQNPGANVLT
TRBV10-1	TRBJ2-3	ASSEGLAEGTDTQY
TRBV18	TRBJ2-1	ASSPPFNEQF
TRBV6-1	TRBJ2-7	ASSDAYEQY
TRBV7-8	TRBJ1-5	ASSIRSAPQGAGGQPQH
TRBV6-5	TRBJ2-7	ASRGLDSYEQY
TRBV11-2	TRBJ1-3	ASSSLTGGEISGNTIY
TRBV11-2	TRBJ2-7	ASSMNRAYYEQY
TRBV18	TRBJ1-1	ASSPGVNTEAF
TRBV7-9	TRBJ2-1	ASSQTSGTHFAAYNEQF
TRBV6-6	TRBJ2-1	ASRSQPGLNYNEQF
TRBV28	TRBJ2-1	ASRQDRALGEQF
TRBV7-9	TRBJ2-2	ASSLGLAGGGTGELF
TRBV10-2	TRBJ2-3	ASSETYPTQY
TRBV2	TRBJ1-1	ASRGASGLNTEAF
TRBV7-8	TRBJ2-5	ASRVETGAEETQY
TRBV25-1	TRBJ2-1	ASSGSGSGAGVEQF
TRBV27	TRBJ1-5	ASSSQGTSNQPQH
TRBV25-1	-	ASSMRTGASYEQY
TRBV5-1	TRBJ2-5	ASSIYSGGYQETQY